The 21 T cell receptor beta chains presented below share a single source sample, sequenced in a study of shared clonotypes between healthy human individuals (dated by TCRdb to between 2020 and 2021). The library came from the immunoSEQ multiplex PCR assay. TCRdb obtained this table from immuneACCESS and retained in-frame rearrangements with V and J assigned. These tables miss some clones; where compared with another copy, unresolved V genes account for less than half of the shortfall, and the remainder is unexplained. Present in this sample are approximately 980,000 clones, roughly 72% of which were seen just once. The ten largest make up around 1.4% of the sample. The material sequenced was memory CD4+ T cells sorted from blood. The sample's cell subset or site label is to be understood as: CD45RA-negative fraction. The receptors were gathered from a man aged 18 to 35 in good health.

Comments on this clone: This likely came from a read error, as a far larger clone is one base away. The CDR3, as DNA: TGTGTCAGCAGCTACCGACAGGGCGGGAACACTGAAGCTTTCTTT. Protein sequence: CVSSYRQGGNTEAFF. This rearrangement joins TRBV7-6 to TRBJ1-1, with 7 bases lining up with TRBD1. This CDR3 comprises 15 residues. CDR1 is SGHVS and CDR2 is FNYEAQ in the germline V gene.

J is TRBJ2-7 and V is TRBV5-6; tentatively, D is TRBD2 (6 bases). The CDR3 has 14 amino acids. The germline V and J ends were trimmed by 4 bases and 6 bases, with 17 bases remaining between them. Germline values: CDR1 SGHDT, CDR2 YYEEEE. The CDR3 region is CASSLGTQTGEQYF. As DNA, the CDR3 is TGTGCCAGCAGCCTAGGGACTCAAACCGGCGAGCAGTACTTC.

Points on this clone: The sample contains more than one DNA sequence encoding this CDR3. The CDR3 coding sequence is TGTGCCAGCTCACCGAAAGAGACCCAGTACTTC. Amino acid sequence: CASSPKETQYF. The chain combines TRBV18 with TRBJ2-5; D gene uncertain. CDR1 and CDR2 (germline): KGHSH, LQKENI. This CDR3 is built from 11 residues. Trimming took off 3 bases at V and 3 bases at J, with 2 bases between the two ends.

The count of this clone is one. V gene TRBV30 combines with J gene TRBJ1-5; D is unresolved. Looked up from germline, CDR1 is GTSNPN and CDR2 is SVGIG (reference sequence). The CDR3 has 13 amino acids. Trimming took off 5 bases at V and 0 bases at J, with 8 bases between the two ends. The chain's CDR3 is CAWQSDSNQPQHF. DNA for the CDR3: TGTGCCTGGCAGTCCGATAGCAATCAGCCCCAGCATTTT.

The J gene is TRBJ2-3, the V gene TRBV5-8, with 12 bases matching TRBD1. This CDR3 has 15 residues. CDR1 and CDR2 (germline): SGHTS, YDEGEE. J lost 7 bases, V lost 0 bases, and 3 bases had no gene match. The CDR3 here is CASSLVGQGAYTQYF. CDR3 sequence (DNA): TGTGCCAGCAGCTTGGTGGGACAGGGGGCATATACGCAGTATTTT. Full variable domain (outside the CDR3, taken from reference TRBV5-8 and TRBJ2-3): EAGVTQSPTHLIKTRGQQATLRCSPISGHTSVYWYQQALGLGLQFLLWYDEGEERNRGNFPPRFSGRQFPNYSSELNVNALELEDSALYLCASSLVGQGAYTQYFGPGTRLTVL.

This clone was detected only a few times. V usage is TRBV2 and J usage is TRBJ2-2; no clear D gene. The CDR3 consists of 17 residues. V lost 3 bases, J lost 3 bases, and 17 bases lay in between. Germline assignment: CDR1 SNHLY and CDR2 FYNNEI. Written as DNA, the CDR3 is TGTGCCAGCAGTGATATATCCGTTATCTTCGACACCGGGGAGCTGTTTTTT. Translation: CASSDISVIFDTGELFF.

The V call is TRBV28, the J call TRBJ2-7, with a tentative D call TRBD2 (5 bases). CDR1 is MDHEN, CDR2 SYDVKM, per germline. With 7 bases removed from V and 4 bases from J, the gap between germline ends came to 14 bases. The CDR3 loop spans 13 amino acids. DNA for the CDR3: TGTGCCAGCACCCGATACCGGGGATACGAGCAGTACTTC. Its translation is CASTRYRGYEQYF.

This clone was detected only a few times. This rearrangement joins TRBV6-1 to TRBJ2-3; D unclear. V lost 4 bases, J lost 1 base, and 12 bases lay in between. CDR1 and CDR2 from the germline V gene are MNHNS and SASEGT. The CDR3 runs 15 residues. CDR3 loop: CASSGNVGGTDTQYF. CDR3 nucleotide sequence: TGTGCCAGCAGTGGGAACGTTGGAGGCACAGATACGCAGTATTTT.

CDR3 DNA: TGTGCCAGCAGCCAACAGGGGGAGAATGAAAAACTGTTTTTT. This gives the protein CASSQQGENEKLFF. V gene TRBV7-9 combines with J gene TRBJ1-4; 8 bases are shared with TRBD1. The CDR3 consists of 14 residues. Per germline, CDR1 SEHNR and CDR2 FQNEAQ (reference sequence). After removal of 5 bases from V and 5 bases from J, the junction contained 4 bases not matched to a gene. Drawing the rest from reference TRBV7-9 and TRBJ1-4, the complete variable domain is DTGVSQNPRHKITKRGQNVTFRCDPISEHNRLYWYRQTLGQGPEFLTYFQNEAQLEKSRLLSDRFSAERPKGSFSTLEIQRTEQGDSAMYLCASSQQGENEKLFFGSGTQLSVL.

The chain employs TRBV2 and TRBJ1-2, with D possibly TRBD1 on 5 matching bases. The CDR3 is 14 amino acids. Trimming took 7 bases from V and 8 from J, leaving 20 bases between them. Germline CDR1 SNHLY, CDR2 FYNNEI. The CDR3 here is CASTLLQTREGYTF. CDR3 coding DNA: TGTGCCAGCACCCTCCTACAGACCAGGGAAGGCTACACCTTC. The full variable domain, completed using reference TRBV2 and TRBJ1-2, is EPEVTQTPSHQVTQMGQEVILRCVPISNHLYFYWYRQILGQKVEFLVSFYNNEISEKSEIFDDQFSVERPDGSNFTLKIRSTKLEDSAMYFCASTLLQTREGYTFGSGTRLTVV.

This chain joins TRBV19 and TRBJ2-3, with D possibly matching TRBD2 (6 bases). V lost 4 bases and J lost 9, with 14 bases in between. Germline lookup yields CDR1 LNHDA and CDR2 SQIVND (reference sequence). This CDR3 is 13 amino acids long. The CDR3 region is CASSNQQSGTQYF. The CDR3 coding sequence is TGTGCCAGTAGTAATCAGCAGAGCGGGACGCAGTATTTT.

Details on this clone: The sample carries other DNA sequences with the same CDR3. The rearrangement joins TRBV30 to TRBJ1-3, with D uncertain. V shed 0 bases and J shed 4 bases, with 4 bases lying between them. Germline V gene sequence: CDR1 GTSNPN, CDR2 SVGIG (reference sequence). CDR3 length: 12 amino acids. DNA of the CDR3: TGTGCCTGGAGTGTCGTAGGAAACACCATATATTTT. Translating it yields CAWSVVGNTIYF. Drawing the rest from reference TRBV30 and TRBJ1-3, the complete variable domain is SQTIHQWPATLVQPVGSPLSLECTVEGTSNPNLYWYRQAAGRGLQLLFYSVGIGQISSEVPQNLSASRPQDRQFILSSKKLLLSDSGFYLCAWSVVGNTIYFGEGSWLTVV.

This chain uses TRBV7-8 with TRBJ2-7; no definite D call. The CDR3 runs to 14 residues. Trimming stripped 1 base from V and 2 bases from J, with 9 bases between. CDR1 is SGHVS, CDR2 FQNEAQ, per germline. The CDR3 DNA reads as TGTGCCAGCAGCTTAGGAGGAAGCGCCTACGAGCAGTACTTC. It codes for CASSLGGSAYEQYF.

V is TRBV27 and J is TRBJ1-2, with a possible D match to TRBD1 (6 bases). V lost 6 bases and J 6 bases, leaving 14 bases between the germline ends. CDR1 is MNHEY, CDR2 SMNVEV, per germline (reference sequence). The CDR3 is made up of 13 amino acids. CDR3: CASRRNRADGYTF. The CDR3 bases are TGTGCCAGCAGGAGAAACAGGGCTGATGGCTACACCTTC.

The chain has TRBV19 and TRBJ1-5; 8 bases line up with TRBD1. The CDR3 contains 14 residues. Germline V gives CDR1 LNHDA, CDR2 SQIVND (reference sequence). The ends lost 5 bases at V and 5 bases at J; junction bases unmatched: 5. The DNA for the CDR3 is TGTGCCAGTAGTGGACAGGGCCCTTATCAGCCCCAGCATTTT. Amino acids: CASSGQGPYQPQHF.

This chain links TRBV7-9 with TRBJ2-3; D ambiguous. V lost 3 bases, J lost 4 bases, and 8 bases lay in between. Germline lookup yields CDR1 SEHNR and CDR2 FQNEAQ (reference sequence). CDR3 size: 13 residues. This CDR3 reads CASSLVGSDTQYF. In nucleotides, the CDR3 is TGTGCCAGCAGCTTGGTTGGGTCAGATACGCAGTATTTT.

The rearrangement uses TRBV10-2 and TRBJ2-5; TRBD1 matches 7 bases. The CDR3 is made up of 14 amino acids. J was trimmed by 2 bases and V by 2 bases; bases with no gene match: 2. CDR1 and CDR2 from the germline V gene are WSHSY and SAAADI. CDR3 protein: CASSERGQQETQYF. CDR3 bases: TGCGCCAGCAGTGAGCGGGGACAGCAAGAGACCCAGTACTTC.

Only a few counts were recorded for this clone. The V call is TRBV19, the J call TRBJ1-5; possible D gene TRBD1, 5 bases. This CDR3 spans 11 amino acids. Germline assignment: CDR1 LNHDA and CDR2 SQIVND (reference sequence). V was shortened by 8 bases and J by 9 bases, with 11 bases between the two germline ends. The CDR3 nucleotides read TGTGCCAGTGGGACGGCGGGGCCCCAGCATTTT. Encoded protein: CASGTAGPQHF.

This clone was seen only a few times. The chain combines TRBV30 with TRBJ1-1; tentatively, D is TRBD1 (5 bases). The ends were cut back, 1 base at V and 5 bases at J, with 14 bases in the middle. CDR1 is GTSNPN and CDR2 is SVGIG in the germline V gene (reference sequence). The CDR3 totals 14 residues. CDR3 protein: CAWSGGREGTEAFF. The CDR3 DNA follows: TGTGCCTGGAGTGGTGGCAGGGAGGGGACTGAAGCTTTCTTT. The variable domain in full, with the rest retrieved from reference TRBV30 and TRBJ1-1, is SQTIHQWPATLVQPVGSPLSLECTVEGTSNPNLYWYRQAAGRGLQLLFYSVGIGQISSEVPQNLSASRPQDRQFILSSKKLLLSDSGFYLCAWSGGREGTEAFFGQGTRLTVV.

To note about this clone: This specimen includes other DNA sequences encoding the same CDR3. The chain is built from TRBV19 and TRBJ2-5; D gene uncertain. CDR3 length equals 13 residues. The germline CDR1 and CDR2 sequences are LNHDA and SQIVND (reference sequence). V was shortened by 1 base and J by 4 bases, with 7 bases between the two germline ends. The CDR3 sequence is CASSIVWGETQYF. CDR3 sequence (DNA): TGTGCCAGTAGTATAGTTTGGGGAGAGACCCAGTACTTC.

In DNA form, the CDR3 reads TGCAGCGTTGCGGGGGGAGGCTACGAGCAGTACTTC. This gives the protein CSVAGGGYEQYF. The chain links TRBV29-1 to TRBJ2-7; the match to TRBD2 covers 7 bases. CDR3 length equals 12 residues. Germline CDR1 reads SQVTM; CDR2 reads ANQGSEA. V was clipped by 4 bases and J by 3 bases; unmatched bases: 3.